This passage covers 5 T cell receptor beta chains from one sample sequenced in a study of T-cell reconstitution after alpha-beta-depleted transplantation in children. Construction of the TCRbeta library involved unique molecular identifiers. MiXCR, run by TCRdb on the PCR reads, gives a single entry per CDR3 protein. The sample contains some 440,000 distinct CDR3 sequences, 15% to 20% of which appear only once. The sample in question was PBMCs, mostly from graft donor cells, obtained 360 days after TCRalphabeta/CD19-depleted stem cell transplant. The origin of the receptors is a boy under two years old who had a stem cell transplant for Wiskott-Aldrich syndrome, so the T cells may come from the graft donor.

This clonotype appeared a few times. The chain links TRBV10-3 to TRBJ1-5; D may be TRBD1 (5 bases). This CDR3 spans 12 amino acids. The germline V and J ends were trimmed by 5 bases and 7 bases, with 9 bases remaining between them. The germline CDR1 and CDR2 sequences are ENHRY and SYGVKD. Here the CDR3 reads CAISRWGQPQHF. The DNA for the CDR3 is TGTGCCATCAGTCGCTGGGGGCAGCCCCAGCATTTT.

This chain uses TRBV5-1 with TRBJ2-1, with 8 bases matching TRBD2. The CDR3 runs to 16 residues. After removal of 1 base from V and 5 bases from J, the junction contained 8 bases not matched to a gene. The germline V gene encodes CDR1 SGHRS and CDR2 YFSETQ. For the CDR3, the DNA is TGCGCCAGCAGCTTGATATTGGCGGGGGGTCACAATGAGCAGTTCTTC. Translation: CASSLILAGGHNEQFF.

The J gene is TRBJ2-3, the V gene TRBV5-1; TRBD2 matches at 10 bases. The CDR3 extends over 15 amino acids. CDR1 and CDR2 (germline): SGHRS, YFSETQ. V lost 2 bases and J lost 4; bases outside the gene matches: 4. CDR3 in DNA: TGCGCCAGCAGCTTCCTAGCGGGAGCCCCAGATACGCAGTATTTT. As protein: CASSFLAGAPDTQYF.

V and J are TRBV7-9 and TRBJ2-1, with 13 nucleotides matching TRBD2. There are 15 residues in the CDR3. Germline V gene lookup returns CDR1 SEHNR and CDR2 FQNEAQ (reference sequence). V gave up 3 bases and J gave up 5 bases; unmatched junction bases: 1. The CDR3 here is CASSFTSGRDNEQFF. CDR3 nucleotide sequence: TGTGCCAGCAGCTTCACTAGCGGGAGGGACAATGAGCAGTTCTTC.

This clonotype was picked up a small number of times. The genes are TRBV5-1 and TRBJ1-4; weak D call: TRBD1 (6 bases). The CDR3 consists of 14 residues. Germline CDR1 SGHRS, CDR2 YFSETQ. Trimming took off 2 bases at V and 8 bases at J, with 13 bases between the two ends. CDR3 protein: CASSFQGREEKLFF. CDR3 DNA: TGCGCCAGCAGCTTCCAGGGGAGAGAAGAAAAACTGTTTTTT.